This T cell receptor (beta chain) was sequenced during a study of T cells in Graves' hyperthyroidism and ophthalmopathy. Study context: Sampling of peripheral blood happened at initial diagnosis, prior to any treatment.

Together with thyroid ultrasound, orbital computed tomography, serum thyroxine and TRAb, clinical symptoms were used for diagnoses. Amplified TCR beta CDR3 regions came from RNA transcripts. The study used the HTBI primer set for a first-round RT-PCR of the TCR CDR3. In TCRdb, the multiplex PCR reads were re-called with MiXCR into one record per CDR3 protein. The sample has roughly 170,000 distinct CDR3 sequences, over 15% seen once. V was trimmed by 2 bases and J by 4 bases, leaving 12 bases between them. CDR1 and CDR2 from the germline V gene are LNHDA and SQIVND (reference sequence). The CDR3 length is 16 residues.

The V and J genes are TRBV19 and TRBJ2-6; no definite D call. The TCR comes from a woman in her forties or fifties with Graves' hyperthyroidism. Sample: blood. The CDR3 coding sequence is TGTGCCAGTAGTATATCCCCCAGGTCGGGGGCCAACGTCCTGACTTTC. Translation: CASSISPRSGANVLTF.